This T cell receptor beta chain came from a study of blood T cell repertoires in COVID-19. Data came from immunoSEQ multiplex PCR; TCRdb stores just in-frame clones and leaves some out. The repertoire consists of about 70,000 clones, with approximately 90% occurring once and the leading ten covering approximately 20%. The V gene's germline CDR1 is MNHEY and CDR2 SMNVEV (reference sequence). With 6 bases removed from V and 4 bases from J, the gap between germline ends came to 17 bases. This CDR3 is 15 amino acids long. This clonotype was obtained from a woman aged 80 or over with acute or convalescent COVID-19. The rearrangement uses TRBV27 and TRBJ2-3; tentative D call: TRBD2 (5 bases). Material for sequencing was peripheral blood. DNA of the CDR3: TGTGCCAGCAGGGGGAGCAGTACGCGGGCAGATACGCAGTATTTT. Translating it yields CASRGSSTRADTQYF.